These 6 T cell receptor beta chains share one sample of origin, sequenced in a study of blood T cell repertoires in COVID-19. Generated by immunoSEQ multiplex PCR, the TCRdb table keeps only in-frame clones and is missing some. The data hold 150,000 to 250,000 clones, with about four fifths observed a single time. Sequenced material: PBMCs or T cells enriched from blood (not recorded which). These receptors all stem from a man aged 35 to 55 who had recovered from COVID-19.

This chain connects TRBV4-3 to TRBJ1-1; a possible D gene is TRBD1 (5 bases). CDR3 size: 13 residues. Trimming took off 2 bases at V and 11 bases at J, with 15 bases between the two ends. CDR1 is LGHNA, CDR2 YSLEER, per germline. CDR3 protein: CASSQTRVVRAFF. The CDR3 nucleotides are TGCGCCAGCAGCCAAACCAGGGTAGTAAGGGCTTTCTTT.

The chain employs TRBV6-6 and TRBJ1-2; perhaps TRBD1 as D (5 bases). CDR1 and CDR2 from the germline V gene are MNHNY and SVGAGI (reference sequence). The CDR3 extends over 14 amino acids. The V end lost 2 bases, the J end lost 7 bases, and 14 bases lay between the germline ends. For the CDR3, the DNA is TGTGCCAGCAGTTACGGGCAGGGAAGGGTTGGCTACACCTTC. It is translated as CASSYGQGRVGYTF.

The rearrangement links TRBV3-1 (or the pseudogene TRBV3-2) to TRBJ1-2, with D tentatively TRBD1 (6 bases). The V gene lost 6 bases and the J gene lost 4 bases, with 18 bases spanning the gap. CDR3 length: 15 amino acids. Germline CDR1 reads LGHDT; CDR2 reads YNNKEL (reference sequence). CDR3 loop: CASRPRGAQGYGYTF. In nucleotides, the CDR3 is TGTGCCAGCAGACCACGGGGGGCTCAGGGCTATGGCTACACCTTC.

The rearrangement joins TRBV6-5 to TRBJ1-2; D is undetermined. Trimming shortened V by 0 bases and J by 2 bases, and 7 bases separated the two germline ends. Germline CDR1 MNHEY, CDR2 SVGAGI. This CDR3 is 14 amino acids long. CDR3 sequence reads: CASSYSRVNYGYTF. The DNA of the CDR3 is TGTGCCAGCAGTTACTCGAGAGTAAACTATGGCTACACCTTC.

The chain uses TRBV5-1 and TRBJ2-1, with 10 bases matching TRBD2. Germline CDR1 and CDR2: SGHRS and YFSETQ. This CDR3 contains 17 residues. J lost 7 bases, V lost 0 bases, and 10 bases had no gene match. The CDR3 loop is CASSLAPSSGGGNEQFF. The CDR3, as DNA: TGCGCCAGCAGCTTGGCCCCCTCTAGCGGGGGTGGGAATGAGCAGTTCTTC.

The rearrangement uses TRBV29-1 and TRBJ1-1; D unclear. Per germline, CDR1 SQVTM and CDR2 ANQGSEA. The germline V and J ends were trimmed by 7 bases and 3 bases, with 18 bases remaining between them. The CDR3 loop spans 14 amino acids. As DNA, the CDR3 is TGCAGCGCATCCCCGGCGCACGGGGACACTGAAGCTTTCTTT. Translation: CSASPAHGDTEAFF. The whole variable domain, filled in from reference TRBV29-1 and TRBJ1-1, reads SAVISQKPSRDICQRGTSLTIQCQVDSQVTMMFWYRQQPGQSLTLIATANQGSEATYESGFVIDKFPISRPNLTFSTLTVSNMSPEDSSIYLCSASPAHGDTEAFFGQGTRLTVV.